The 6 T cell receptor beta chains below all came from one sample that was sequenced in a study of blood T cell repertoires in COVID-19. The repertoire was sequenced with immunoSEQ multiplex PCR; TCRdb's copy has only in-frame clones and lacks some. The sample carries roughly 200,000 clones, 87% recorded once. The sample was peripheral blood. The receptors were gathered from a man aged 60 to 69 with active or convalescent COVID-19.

CDR3 in DNA: TGTGCCAGCAGTGAAAGGGAGGGTCGGCAGCCCCAGCATTTT. Its protein is CASSEREGRQPQHF. The J gene is TRBJ1-5, the V gene TRBV6-1; D is ambiguous. The CDR3 runs to 14 residues. CDR1 is MNHNS and CDR2 is SASEGT in the germline V gene. The V end lost 2 bases, the J end lost 7 bases, and 12 bases lay between the germline ends.

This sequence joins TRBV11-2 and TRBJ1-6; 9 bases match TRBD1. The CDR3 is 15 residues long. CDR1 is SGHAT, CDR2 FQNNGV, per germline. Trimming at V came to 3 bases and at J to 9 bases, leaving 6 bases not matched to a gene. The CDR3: CASSFTGGSVSPLHF. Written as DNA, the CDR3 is TGTGCCAGCAGCTTTACAGGGGGCAGCGTTTCACCCCTCCACTTT.

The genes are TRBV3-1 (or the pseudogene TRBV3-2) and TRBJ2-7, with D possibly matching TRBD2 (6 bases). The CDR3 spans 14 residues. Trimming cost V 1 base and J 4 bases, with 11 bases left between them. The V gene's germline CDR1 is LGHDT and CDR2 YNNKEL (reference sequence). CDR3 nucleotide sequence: TGTGCCAGCAGCCAAGGCGGGGTAAGTTACGAGCAGTACTTC. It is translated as CASSQGGVSYEQYF.

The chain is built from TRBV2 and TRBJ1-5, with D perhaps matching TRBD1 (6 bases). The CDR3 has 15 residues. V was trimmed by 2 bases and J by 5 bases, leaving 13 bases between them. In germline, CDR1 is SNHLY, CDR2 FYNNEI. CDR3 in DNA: TGTGCCAGCAGTGAATCGCGGCAGGGGCATCAGCCCCAGCATTTT. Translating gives CASSESRQGHQPQHF.

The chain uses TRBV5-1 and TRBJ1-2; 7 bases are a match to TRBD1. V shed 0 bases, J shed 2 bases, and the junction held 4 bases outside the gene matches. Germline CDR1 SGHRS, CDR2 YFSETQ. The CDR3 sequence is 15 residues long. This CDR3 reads CASSLGGGENYGYTF. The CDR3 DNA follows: TGCGCCAGCAGCTTGGGAGGGGGCGAAAACTATGGCTACACCTTC.

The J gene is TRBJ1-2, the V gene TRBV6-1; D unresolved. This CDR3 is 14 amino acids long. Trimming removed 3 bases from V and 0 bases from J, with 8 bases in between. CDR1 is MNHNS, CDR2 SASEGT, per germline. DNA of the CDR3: TGTGCCAGCAGTGACGAGATAGCTAACTATGGCTACACCTTC. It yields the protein CASSDEIANYGYTF.